These 17 T cell receptor beta chains were sequenced from one sample in a study of identical twins. TCRdb reprocessed the 5' RACE reads via MiXCR and lists one record per CDR3 protein. The top ten hold approximately 0.52% of the sample, which has 400,000 to 600,000 distinct CDR3 sequences, approximately 20% seen once. These data were likewise used in another study, on yellow fever vaccine responses in identical twins.

The source material was CD4+ T cells sorted from blood. The receptor set was obtained from a woman under 30 in good health.

V usage is TRBV10-3 and J usage is TRBJ2-7, with a possible D match to TRBD1 (5 bases). V was cut by 10 bases and J by 2 bases, with 18 bases left in between. Germline CDR1 is ENHRY and CDR2 is SYGVKD. The CDR3 consists of 14 residues. The CDR3: CATKDTPNTYEQYF. For the CDR3, the DNA is TGTGCCACCAAGGACACCCCGAACACCTACGAGCAGTACTTC.

In DNA, the CDR3 is TGTGCCAGCACCCAGTTGGCCGGGGAGCTGTTTTTT. The encoded protein is CASTQLAGELFF. The rearrangement joins TRBV28 to TRBJ2-2, with D unclear. The V end lost 7 bases, the J end lost 6 bases, and 9 bases lay between the germline ends. The germline CDR1 and CDR2 sequences are MDHEN and SYDVKM. This CDR3 region has 12 residues.

The V call is TRBV12-3 or TRBV12-4, the J call TRBJ2-2, with 7 bases matching TRBD2. There are 16 residues in the CDR3. The V and J ends lost 7 bases and 1 base, in that order; junction bases with no gene match: 9. CDR3 nucleotides: TGTGCCAGCAACCCGAATCCGGGGGGGAACACCGGGGAGCTGTTTTTT. It is translated as CASNPNPGGNTGELFF.

The chain links TRBV12-3 or TRBV12-4 to TRBJ2-4; no firm D call. With 5 bases removed from V and 4 bases from J, the gap between germline ends came to 18 bases. This CDR3 has 16 residues. This CDR3 reads CASSPGTREVKNIQYF. The CDR3 DNA reads as TGTGCCAGCAGTCCCGGAACAAGAGAGGTGAAAAACATTCAGTACTTC.

This sequence joins TRBV21-1 and TRBJ2-3; no check of the table's D call, TRBD2, against the DNA was made. TRBV21-1 is listed as a pseudogene. This CDR3 region has 21 residues. Here the CDR3 reads CASSPQAASGIGYGYTDTQYF. The CDR3 bases are TGTGCCAGCAGCCCTCAGGCCGCTAGCGGGATCGGGTACGGCTATACAGATACGCAGTATTTT.

The genes are TRBV15 and TRBJ1-2; TRBD1 agrees at 7 bases. This CDR3 region has 15 residues. The V gene's germline CDR1 is LNHNV and CDR2 YYDKDF (reference sequence). The ends lost 0 bases at V and 4 bases at J; junction bases unmatched: 5. This chain's CDR3 is CATSREGGTVYGYTF. In DNA, the CDR3 is TGTGCCACCAGCAGAGAGGGGGGGACAGTCTATGGCTACACCTTC.

V is TRBV12-3 or TRBV12-4 and J is TRBJ2-3, with D perhaps being TRBD1 or TRBD2 (6 bases each). V lost 6 bases, J lost 5 bases, and 18 bases lay in between. The CDR3 loop spans 15 amino acids. CDR3 DNA: TGTGCCAGCAGCACAGCGCTCGGGGGCAGAGATACGCAGTATTTT. It is translated as CASSTALGGRDTQYF.

This clonotype was detected only a few times. The chain recombines TRBV27 with TRBJ1-1; 12 bases agree with TRBD1. Per germline, CDR1 MNHEY and CDR2 SMNVEV (reference sequence). J lost 1 base, V lost 3 bases, and 6 bases had no gene match. The CDR3 covers 17 residues. The CDR3 region has the DNA TGTGCCAGCAGTTTTGCGGGACAGGGGGCGGGGAACACTGAAGCTTTCTTT. This translates into CASSFAGQGAGNTEAFF.

This clonotype was picked up a small number of times. This rearrangement joins TRBV20-1 to TRBJ2-3; 8 bases fit TRBD2. CDR3 length: 15 amino acids. V trimming: 3 bases; J trimming: 6 bases; junction bases outside the gene matches: 11. Germline V gene lookup returns CDR1 DFQATT and CDR2 SNEGSKA (reference sequence). CDR3 in DNA: TGCAGTGCTAGGGAAGGGACTAGTCCTATGGATACGCAGTATTTT. Its protein product is CSAREGTSPMDTQYF.

This clonotype was seen only a few times. CDR3 loop: CASRPGTSGSNEQFF. As DNA, the CDR3 is TGTGCCAGCAGACCCGGGACTAGCGGGAGTAATGAGCAGTTCTTC. The chain uses TRBV28 and TRBJ2-1; 14 nucleotides align to TRBD2. V was pared by 6 bases and J by 7 bases, with 5 bases of the junction left unmatched. Germline V gene data show CDR1 as MDHEN and CDR2 as SYDVKM. The CDR3 is 15 residues long.

The chain is built from TRBV29-1 and TRBJ2-5, with D perhaps matching TRBD1 (6 bases). The CDR3 is 14 residues long. The germline V and J ends were trimmed by 4 bases and 2 bases, with 14 bases remaining between them. Germline CDR1 and CDR2: SQVTM and ANQGSEA. The CDR3 reads CSVGRTDKQETQYF. CDR3 DNA: TGCAGCGTTGGAAGGACAGATAAACAAGAGACCCAGTACTTC.

The V and J genes are TRBV9 and TRBJ1-2, with D possibly TRBD1 on 5 matching bases. V was pared by 3 bases and J by 4 bases, with 16 bases between. CDR3 length: 15 amino acids. Germline assignment: CDR1 SGDLS and CDR2 YYNGEE. CDR3 sequence (DNA): TGTGCCAGCAGCGCCGGGGGGAAGGCTTTCTATGGCTACACCTTC. It is translated as CASSAGGKAFYGYTF.

This clonotype was seen more than once but under ten times. The gene calls are TRBV5-1 and TRBJ2-7; 12 nucleotides match TRBD2. CDR3 length: 16 amino acids. The germline V gene encodes CDR1 SGHRS and CDR2 YFSETQ. Trimming removed 0 bases from V and 6 bases from J; junction bases left unmatched: 7. The CDR3 bases are TGCGCCAGCAGCTTGGCCGAGACTAGCGGGAGTTCCGAGCAGTACTTC. Residues: CASSLAETSGSSEQYF. Complete variable domain (other parts from reference TRBV5-1 and TRBJ2-7): KAGVTQTPRYLIKTRGQQVTLSCSPISGHRSVSWYQQTPGQGLQFLFEYFSETQRNKGNFPGRFSGRQFSNSRSEMNVSTLELGDSALYLCASSLAETSGSSEQYFGPGTRLTVT.

This clonotype was counted a few times. Here the CDR3 DNA reads TGTGCCAGCAGCCATGAAACAATGAACACTGAAGCTTTCTTT. It codes for CASSHETMNTEAFF. This rearrangement joins TRBV4-2 to TRBJ1-1, with D uncertain. The CDR3 extends over 14 amino acids. The germline CDR1 and CDR2 sequences are LGHNA and YNFKEQ. Trimming removed 3 bases from V and 0 bases from J, with 8 bases in between.

This clonotype was observed a few times. V gene TRBV6-5 combines with J gene TRBJ1-4; D gene ambiguous. V gave up 0 bases and J gave up 5 bases, with 10 bases separating them. CDR1 MNHEY and CDR2 SVGAGI come from the germline V gene. This CDR3 spans 15 amino acids. The CDR3 region has the DNA TGTGCCAGCAGTTACTCCTACAGATTCAATGAAAAACTGTTTTTT. Translated: CASSYSYRFNEKLFF.

The gene calls are TRBV20-1 and TRBJ2-7; 13 bases align to TRBD2. This CDR3 is built from 15 residues. V lost 6 bases, J lost 4 bases, and 9 bases stayed unmatched. Looked up from germline, CDR1 is DFQATT and CDR2 is SNEGSKA (reference sequence). The CDR3 DNA reads as TGCAGTGCACCCACTAGCGGGAGGGCCTCGTACGAGCAGTACTTC. Protein product: CSAPTSGRASYEQYF.

V gene TRBV7-9 combines with J gene TRBJ2-7; D uncertain. CDR3 length: 11 amino acids. V lost 5 bases, J lost 6 bases, and 8 bases lay in between. The germline gives CDR1 SEHNR, CDR2 FQNEAQ (reference sequence). DNA of the CDR3: TGTGCCAGCAGCCTCCAGTTCGAGCAGTACTTC. Residues: CASSLQFEQYF.